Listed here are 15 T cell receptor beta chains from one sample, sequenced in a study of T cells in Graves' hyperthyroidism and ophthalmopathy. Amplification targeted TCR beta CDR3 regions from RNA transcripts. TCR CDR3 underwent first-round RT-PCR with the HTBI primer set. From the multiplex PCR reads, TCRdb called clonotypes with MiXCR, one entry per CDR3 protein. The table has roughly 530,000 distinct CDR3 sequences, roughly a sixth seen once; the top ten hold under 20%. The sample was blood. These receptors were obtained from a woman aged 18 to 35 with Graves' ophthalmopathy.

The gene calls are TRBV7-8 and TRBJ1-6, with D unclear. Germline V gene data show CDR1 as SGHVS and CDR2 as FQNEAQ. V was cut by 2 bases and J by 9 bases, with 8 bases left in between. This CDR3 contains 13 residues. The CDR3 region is CASSLNPVSPLHF. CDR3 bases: TGTGCCAGCAGCTTAAATCCCGTTTCACCCCTCCACTTT.

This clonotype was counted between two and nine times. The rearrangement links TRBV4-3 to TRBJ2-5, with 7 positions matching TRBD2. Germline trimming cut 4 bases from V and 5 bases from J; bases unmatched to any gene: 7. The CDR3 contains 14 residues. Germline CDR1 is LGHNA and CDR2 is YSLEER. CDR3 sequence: CASSPQAGSETQYF. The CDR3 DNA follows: TGCGCCAGCAGCCCGCAAGCGGGATCCGAGACCCAGTACTTC.

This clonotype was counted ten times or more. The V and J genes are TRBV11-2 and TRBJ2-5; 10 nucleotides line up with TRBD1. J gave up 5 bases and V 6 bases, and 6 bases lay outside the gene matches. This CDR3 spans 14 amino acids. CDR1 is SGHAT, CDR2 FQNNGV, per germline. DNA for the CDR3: TGTGCCAGCAGGGTACCGGGACAGGGGGAGACCCAGTACTTC. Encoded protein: CASRVPGQGETQYF. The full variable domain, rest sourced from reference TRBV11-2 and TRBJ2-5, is EAGVAQSPRYKIIEKRQSVAFWCNPISGHATLYWYQQILGQGPKLLIQFQNNGVVDDSQLPKDRFSAERLKGVDSTLKIQPAKLEDSAVYLCASRVPGQGETQYFGPGTRLLVL.

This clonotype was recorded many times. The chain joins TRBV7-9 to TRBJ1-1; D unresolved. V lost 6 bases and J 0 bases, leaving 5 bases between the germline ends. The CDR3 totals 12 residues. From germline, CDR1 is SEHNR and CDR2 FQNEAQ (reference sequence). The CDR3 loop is CASRYMNTEAFF. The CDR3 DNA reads TGTGCCAGCAGGTATATGAACACTGAAGCTTTCTTT.

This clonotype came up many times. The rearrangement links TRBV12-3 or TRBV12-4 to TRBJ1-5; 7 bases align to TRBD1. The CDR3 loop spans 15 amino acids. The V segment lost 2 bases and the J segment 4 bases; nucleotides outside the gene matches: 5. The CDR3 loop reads CASSLRTGSNQPQHF. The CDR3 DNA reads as TGTGCCAGCAGTTTACGGACAGGTTCGAATCAGCCCCAGCATTTT.

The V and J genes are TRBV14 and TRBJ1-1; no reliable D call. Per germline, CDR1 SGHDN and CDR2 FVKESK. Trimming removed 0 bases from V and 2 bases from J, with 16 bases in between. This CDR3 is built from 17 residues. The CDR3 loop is CASSQEVFGWQNTEAFF. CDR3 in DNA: TGTGCCAGCAGCCAAGAAGTGTTTGGGTGGCAAAACACTGAAGCTTTCTTT. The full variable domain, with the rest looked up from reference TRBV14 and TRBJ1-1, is EAGVTQFPSHSVIEKGQTVTLRCDPISGHDNLYWYRRVMGKEIKFLLHFVKESKQDESGMPNNRFLAERTGGTYSTLKVQPAELEDSGVYFCASSQEVFGWQNTEAFFGQGTRLTVV.

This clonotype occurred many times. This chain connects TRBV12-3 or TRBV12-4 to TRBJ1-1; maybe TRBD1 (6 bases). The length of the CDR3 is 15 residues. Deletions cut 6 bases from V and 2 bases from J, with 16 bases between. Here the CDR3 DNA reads TGTGCCAGCAGCCCTGACAGGAGGCTTAACACTGAAGCTTTCTTT. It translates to CASSPDRRLNTEAFF.

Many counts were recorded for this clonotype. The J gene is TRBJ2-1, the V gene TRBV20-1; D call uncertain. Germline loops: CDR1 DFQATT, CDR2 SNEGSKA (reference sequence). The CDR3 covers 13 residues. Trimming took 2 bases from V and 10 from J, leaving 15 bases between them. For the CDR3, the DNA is TGCAGTGCTAGAACAGAGTTGGCGCGGGAGCAGTTCTTC. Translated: CSARTELAREQFF.

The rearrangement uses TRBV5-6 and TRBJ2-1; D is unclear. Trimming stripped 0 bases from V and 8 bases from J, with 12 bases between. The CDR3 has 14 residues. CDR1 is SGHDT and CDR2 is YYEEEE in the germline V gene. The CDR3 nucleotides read TGTGCCAGCAGCTTGGGCGGTGGGATCGATGAGCAGTTCTTC. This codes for CASSLGGGIDEQFF.

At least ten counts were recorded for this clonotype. The CDR3 sequence is CASSLDAGAGTEAFF. CDR3 bases: TGTGCCAGCAGCCTTGATGCAGGGGCCGGGACTGAAGCTTTCTTT. The chain is built from TRBV11-1 and TRBJ1-1, with D possibly TRBD1 on 6 matching bases. Trimming pared 5 bases from V and 5 bases from J, leaving 18 bases between. The CDR3 consists of 15 residues. The germline V gene has CDR1 SGHAT and CDR2 FQDESV (reference sequence).

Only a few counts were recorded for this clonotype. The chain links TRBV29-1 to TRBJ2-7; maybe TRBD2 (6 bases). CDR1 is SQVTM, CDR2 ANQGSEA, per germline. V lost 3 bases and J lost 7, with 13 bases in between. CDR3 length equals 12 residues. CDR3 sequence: CSVEKVEGEQYF. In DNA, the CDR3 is TGCAGCGTTGAGAAAGTGGAGGGGGAGCAGTACTTC.

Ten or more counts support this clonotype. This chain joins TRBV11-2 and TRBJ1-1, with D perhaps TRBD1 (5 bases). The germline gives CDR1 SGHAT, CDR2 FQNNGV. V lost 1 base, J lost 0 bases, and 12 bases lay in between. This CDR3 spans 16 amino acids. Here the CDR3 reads CASSLASGVLNTEAFF. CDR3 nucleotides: TGTGCCAGCAGCTTAGCTTCGGGGGTGCTGAACACTGAAGCTTTCTTT. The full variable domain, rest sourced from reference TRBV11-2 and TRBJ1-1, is EAGVAQSPRYKIIEKRQSVAFWCNPISGHATLYWYQQILGQGPKLLIQFQNNGVVDDSQLPKDRFSAERLKGVDSTLKIQPAKLEDSAVYLCASSLASGVLNTEAFFGQGTRLTVV.

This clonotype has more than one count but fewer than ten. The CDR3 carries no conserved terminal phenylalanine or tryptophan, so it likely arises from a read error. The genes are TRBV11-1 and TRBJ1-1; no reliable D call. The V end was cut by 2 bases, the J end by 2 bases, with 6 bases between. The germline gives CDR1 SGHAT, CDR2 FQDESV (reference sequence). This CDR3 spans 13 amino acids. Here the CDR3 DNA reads TGTGCCAGCAGCTTATCGGATAACACTGAAGCTTTCCTT. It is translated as CASSLSDNTEAFL.

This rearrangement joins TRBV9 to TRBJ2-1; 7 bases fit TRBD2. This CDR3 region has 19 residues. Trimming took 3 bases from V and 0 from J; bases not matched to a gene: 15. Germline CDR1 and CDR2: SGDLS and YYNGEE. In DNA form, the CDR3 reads TGTGCCAGCAGCGAAAACGCAAATCAAGCGGGGCACTCCTACAATGAGCAGTTCTTC. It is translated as CASSENANQAGHSYNEQFF.

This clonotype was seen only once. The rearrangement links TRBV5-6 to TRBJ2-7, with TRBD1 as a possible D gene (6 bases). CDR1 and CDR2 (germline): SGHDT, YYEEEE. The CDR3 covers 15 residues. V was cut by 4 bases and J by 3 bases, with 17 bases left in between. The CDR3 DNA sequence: TGTGCCAGCAGCCCCCGGGACATCGACCGCTACGAGCAGTACTTC. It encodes CASSPRDIDRYEQYF.